The table lists the clone carrying this T cell receptor (beta chain) with many counts. The data belong to a study of tumor and adjacent non-tumor tissue in lung cancer. Study information: Around 4.5 million productive TCRbeta reads were obtained per sample on average.

Three rounds of nested PCR, following a modified ARM-PCR protocol, produced the TCRbeta library. In TCRdb, the multiplex PCR reads were re-called with MiXCR into one record per CDR3 protein. The repertoire consists of about 90,000 distinct CDR3 sequences, with around 65% occurring once and the leading ten covering 15%. The CDR3 extends over 14 amino acids. The ends were cut back, 4 bases at V and 0 bases at J, with 10 bases in the middle. No cell sorting was done before RNA was extracted from the tissue. Chemotherapy-naive patients with new lung cancer underwent thoracic surgery in China, August–November 2014.

The material sequenced was lung tumor tissue. The TCR originated in a man in his sixties or seventies with non-small cell lung cancer. V is TRBV12-3 or TRBV12-4 and J is TRBJ2-7, with D uncertain. CDR3 bases: TGTGCCAGCAGTTCCAAGGGAAGCTCCTACGAGCAGTACTTC. Encoded protein: CASSSKGSSYEQYF.